This T cell receptor (beta chain) came from a study of blood T cell repertoires in COVID-19. The V gene end was trimmed by 0 bases and the J gene end by 7 bases; junction bases not matched to a gene: 9. Germline values: CDR1 ENHRY, CDR2 SYGVKD. The CDR3 sequence is 15 residues long. Measured with immunoSEQ multiplex PCR; TCRdb has only the in-frame clones, and not every one. The sample carries some 400,000 clones, 80% to 90% recorded once. The source material was peripheral blood. The receptor's source is a woman in her twenties or thirties with COVID-19, enrolled during active disease. V usage is TRBV10-3 and J usage is TRBJ2-7; 7 positions match TRBD1. CDR3 loop: CAISESVNRGGEQYF. The CDR3 region has the DNA TGTGCCATCAGTGAGTCGGTAAACAGGGGTGGGGAGCAGTACTTC.